This TCR beta chain was identified in a study of blood T cell repertoires in COVID-19. As for the study in general: From the United States, Italy and Spain came samples of acute and convalescent COVID-19.

Per the study methods: Counts of nucleated cells, estimated from reference gene primer amplification, were obtained. Repertoires were generated with immunoSEQ multiplex PCR, while TCRdb's copy carries only in-frame clones and drops some. That table gives V, J and clone size, and the DNA gave D and trimming. The sample shows roughly 170,000 clones, roughly 85% of them seen only once. In Seattle, patients joined the study during active infection and were tracked longitudinally. The sequenced sample consisted of peripheral blood. The sequence was collected from a woman between 50 and 59 years old with COVID-19, enrolled during active disease.

CDR3 DNA sequence: TGTGCCAGCAGATACTCCATGGCGGGTGAGCAGTTCTTC. The encoded protein is CASRYSMAGEQFF. The chain uses TRBV7-2 and TRBJ2-1, with TRBD2 as a possible D gene (5 bases). CDR3 length equals 13 residues. Trimming removed 6 bases from V and 9 bases from J, with 15 bases in between. CDR1 is SGHTA and CDR2 is FQGNSA in the germline V gene.